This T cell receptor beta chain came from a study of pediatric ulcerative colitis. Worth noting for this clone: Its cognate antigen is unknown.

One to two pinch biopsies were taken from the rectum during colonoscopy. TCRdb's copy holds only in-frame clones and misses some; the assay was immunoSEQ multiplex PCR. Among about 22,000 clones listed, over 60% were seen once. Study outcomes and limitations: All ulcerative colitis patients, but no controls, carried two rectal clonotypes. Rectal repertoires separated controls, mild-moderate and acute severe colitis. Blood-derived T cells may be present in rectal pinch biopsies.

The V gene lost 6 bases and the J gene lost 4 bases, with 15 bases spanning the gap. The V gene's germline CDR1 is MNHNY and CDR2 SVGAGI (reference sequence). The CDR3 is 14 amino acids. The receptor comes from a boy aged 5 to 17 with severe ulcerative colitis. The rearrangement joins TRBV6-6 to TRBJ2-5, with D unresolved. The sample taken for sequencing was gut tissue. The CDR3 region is CASSQVSVGETQYF. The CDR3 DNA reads TGTGCCAGCAGCCAAGTGTCGGTGGGAGAGACCCAGTACTTC.